Below are 31 T cell receptor beta chains sequenced from a single sample in a study of blood T cell repertoires in COVID-19. Here immunoSEQ multiplex PCR was the method, and the copy in TCRdb shows in-frame clones only, minus some. Of 250,000 to 300,000 clones detected, roughly 80% appear once; the ten largest clones hold approximately 4.3%. Sequenced sample: PBMCs or T cells enriched from blood (not recorded which). All receptors derive from a man aged 25 to 40 with acute COVID-19.

This clone has a single count. The gene calls are TRBV6-5 and TRBJ1-3; 8 positions agree with TRBD1. Trimming took 11 bases from V and 2 from J; bases not matched to a gene: 5. Germline CDR1 reads MNHEY; CDR2 reads SVGAGI. This CDR3 spans 13 amino acids. Written as DNA, the CDR3 is TGTGCCGGTGACAGGGGAGCTGGAAACACCATATATTTT. Residues: CAGDRGAGNTIYF.

The chain links TRBV15 to TRBJ2-3; 9 nucleotides agree with TRBD1. Germline-derived CDR1 and CDR2 are LNHNV and YYDKDF (reference sequence). V was clipped by 5 bases and J by 4 bases; unmatched bases: 7. The CDR3 consists of 15 residues. The CDR3 DNA follows: TGTGCCACCAGCCTTCGGGACAGGGCGGCAGATACGCAGTATTTT. It translates to CATSLRDRAADTQYF.

Only one count was recorded for this clone. The J gene is TRBJ2-3, the V gene TRBV6-5; 7 nucleotides match TRBD1. Trimming cost V 6 bases and J 3 bases; bases outside gene matches: 3. The CDR3 consists of 13 residues. CDR1 is MNHEY and CDR2 is SVGAGI in the germline V gene. The CDR3 is CASRGQLTDTQYF. DNA for the CDR3: TGTGCCAGCAGGGGACAGCTAACAGATACGCAGTATTTT.

The chain couples TRBV2 to TRBJ1-3, with 8 bases aligning to TRBD1. CDR3 length: 13 residues. J was trimmed by 4 bases and V by 8 bases; bases with no gene match: 4. Germline values: CDR1 SNHLY, CDR2 FYNNEI. The CDR3: CASVRTGGNTIYF. The CDR3 DNA reads as TGTGCCAGCGTCAGGACAGGGGGAAACACCATATATTTT.

V and J are TRBV4-1 and TRBJ2-7, with D perhaps matching TRBD1 (5 bases). This CDR3 spans 16 amino acids. V was cut by 0 bases and J by 6 bases, with 18 bases left in between. The germline V gene encodes CDR1 MGHRA and CDR2 YSYEKL. DNA for the CDR3: TGCGCCAGCAGCCAAGATCTTCTGGCAGGGTTTCCCGAGCAGTACGTC. This sequence encodes CASSQDLLAGFPEQYV.

V and J are TRBV11-2 and TRBJ2-1; 15 positions agree with TRBD2. Germline assignment: CDR1 SGHAT and CDR2 FQNNGV. The junction had 4 bases not matched to a gene; V was cut back by 4 bases and J by 6 bases. The length of the CDR3 is 16 residues. Here the CDR3 reads CASSSGGLAGGNEQFF. As DNA, the CDR3 is TGTGCCAGCAGCTCAGGGGGACTAGCGGGAGGCAATGAGCAGTTCTTC.

This clone was recorded a few times. The chain uses TRBV18 and TRBJ1-1; D is uncertain. Germline V gene sequence: CDR1 KGHSH, CDR2 LQKENI. The V end lost 1 base, the J end lost 1 base, and 10 bases lay between the germline ends. This CDR3 is built from 15 residues. CDR3 sequence (DNA): TGTGCCAGCTCACCACAGGAAGCAGGGAACACTGAAGCTTTCTTT. Translated: CASSPQEAGNTEAFF.

The rearrangement links TRBV5-1 to TRBJ1-6; 8 nucleotides agree with TRBD1. Germline V gene lookup returns CDR1 SGHRS and CDR2 YFSETQ. V lost 0 bases and J lost 6; bases outside the gene matches: 8. This CDR3 spans 17 amino acids. CDR3 DNA sequence: TGCGCCAGCAGCTTGGGGGTTTACGGGACAGGTAATTCACCCCTCCACTTT. Translation: CASSLGVYGTGNSPLHF. Supplemented by reference TRBV5-1 and TRBJ1-6, the full variable domain reads KAGVTQTPRYLIKTRGQQVTLSCSPISGHRSVSWYQQTPGQGLQFLFEYFSETQRNKGNFPGRFSGRQFSNSRSEMNVSTLELGDSALYLCASSLGVYGTGNSPLHFGNGTRLTVT.

The genes are TRBV19 and TRBJ1-1; the D is unclear. CDR3 length equals 14 residues. The V gene lost 0 bases and the J gene lost 0 bases, with 5 bases spanning the gap. Per germline, CDR1 LNHDA and CDR2 SQIVND (reference sequence). This CDR3 is CASSIDILNTEAFF. Written as DNA, the CDR3 is TGTGCCAGTAGTATAGACATCCTGAACACTGAAGCTTTCTTT.

This chain uses TRBV3-1 (or the pseudogene TRBV3-2) with TRBJ1-4, with D perhaps matching TRBD1 (5 bases). Germline CDR1 is LGHDT and CDR2 is YNNKEL (reference sequence). The ends were cut back, 1 base at V and 0 bases at J, with 15 bases in the middle. The CDR3 loop spans 18 amino acids. CDR3 region: CASSQGGRVFSTNEKLFF. The CDR3 region has the DNA TGTGCCAGCAGCCAAGGGGGCAGGGTTTTTTCAACTAATGAAAAACTGTTTTTT.

The chain has TRBV6-5 and TRBJ1-5, with D perhaps TRBD1 (6 bases). CDR1 is MNHEY, CDR2 SVGAGI, per germline. This CDR3 region has 14 residues. V was cut by 2 bases and J by 4 bases, with 9 bases left in between. The CDR3 is CASSYGGANQPQHF. Here the CDR3 DNA reads TGTGCCAGCAGTTACGGGGGGGCGAATCAGCCCCAGCATTTT.

Only a few counts were recorded for this clone. The chain has TRBV7-3 and TRBJ2-1, with 10 bases that match TRBD2. Per germline, CDR1 SGHTA and CDR2 FQGTGA. The CDR3 runs 18 residues. V was clipped by 5 bases and J by 0 bases; unmatched bases: 10. The CDR3 DNA reads TGTGCCAGCAGCCTCGGGGCTAGCGGGAGTAGCTCCTACAATGAGCAGTTCTTC. Translating gives CASSLGASGSSSYNEQFF.

The J gene is TRBJ2-3, the V gene TRBV19; 10 nucleotides align to TRBD2. This CDR3 comprises 16 residues. V shed 8 bases and J 1 base; nucleotides not matched to a gene: 9. The germline V gene has CDR1 LNHDA and CDR2 SQIVND (reference sequence). The CDR3: CASVSGRAGGTDTQYF. The CDR3 DNA follows: TGTGCCAGTGTAAGCGGGAGGGCAGGGGGCACAGATACGCAGTATTTT.

CDR3 coding DNA: TGTGCCAGCAGCCCAGGCTCGGGACAGGGTCGGGATACGCAGTATTTT. Translation: CASSPGSGQGRDTQYF. The chain recombines TRBV5-4 with TRBJ2-3; TRBD1 matches at 9 bases. CDR1 SGHNT and CDR2 YYREEE come from the germline V gene (reference sequence). The CDR3 loop spans 16 amino acids. The junction had 12 bases not matched to a gene; V was cut back by 4 bases and J by 6 bases.

V usage is TRBV4-1 and J usage is TRBJ2-6, with D unresolved. This CDR3 is 16 amino acids long. CDR1 is MGHRA and CDR2 is YSYEKL in the germline V gene. Trimming cost V 0 bases and J 0 bases, with 6 bases left between them. DNA for the CDR3: TGCGCCAGCAGCCAAGAGGGCAGCTCTGGGGCCAACGTCCTGACTTTC. Translation: CASSQEGSSGANVLTF.

The chain carries TRBV18 and TRBJ2-5, with a tentative D call TRBD2 (5 bases). V gave up 4 bases and J gave up 4 bases, with 13 bases separating them. From germline, CDR1 is KGHSH and CDR2 LQKENI. This CDR3 spans 14 amino acids. CDR3 DNA: TGTGCCAGCTCACGGACTGGCTTCGGAGAGACCCAGTACTTC. It specifies CASSRTGFGETQYF.

The chain employs TRBV11-2 and TRBJ2-2, with no clear D. The length of the CDR3 is 13 residues. The germline V and J ends were trimmed by 3 bases and 3 bases, with 5 bases remaining between them. Germline V gives CDR1 SGHAT, CDR2 FQNNGV. DNA for the CDR3: TGTGCCAGCAGCTTGGCGGACACCGGGGAGCTGTTTTTT. This sequence encodes CASSLADTGELFF.

The chain has TRBV29-1 and TRBJ1-2, with TRBD1 identical over 8 bases. Germline V gene lookup returns CDR1 SQVTM and CDR2 ANQGSEA. This CDR3 comprises 13 residues. The V and J ends lost 6 bases and 4 bases, in that order; junction bases with no gene match: 7. CDR3 region: CSVAAGGGYGYTF. CDR3 bases: TGCAGCGTCGCCGCAGGGGGCGGCTATGGCTACACCTTC.

The J gene is TRBJ2-1, the V gene TRBV7-8; 10 bases align to TRBD2. Per the germline V gene, CDR1 is SGHVS and CDR2 is FQNEAQ. Trimming took 2 bases from V and 2 from J; bases not matched to a gene: 3. The CDR3 loop spans 16 amino acids. The CDR3 spells CASSLILAGAYNEQFF. CDR3 DNA sequence: TGTGCCAGCAGCTTAATCCTAGCGGGGGCCTACAATGAGCAGTTCTTC.

The chain recombines TRBV19 with TRBJ1-2, with TRBD1 matching 7 bases. The CDR3 is 15 residues long. The V gene's germline CDR1 is LNHDA and CDR2 SQIVND (reference sequence). Unmatched junction bases numbered 11, after V lost 6 bases and J lost 4 bases. CDR3 loop: CASSSNRQGVYGYTF. DNA for the CDR3: TGTGCCAGTAGCTCTAATCGACAGGGAGTCTATGGCTACACCTTC.

This clone has only a few counts. The V call is TRBV6-1, the J call TRBJ1-6; TRBD1 matches at 9 bases. Germline-derived CDR1 and CDR2 are MNHNS and SASEGT. This CDR3 is built from 16 residues. The V gene end was trimmed by 4 bases and the J gene end by 6 bases; junction bases not matched to a gene: 7. The CDR3 protein is CASSAPQGATNSPLHF. The CDR3 DNA reads TGTGCCAGCAGTGCACCACAGGGGGCGACTAATTCACCCCTCCACTTT.

For the CDR3, the DNA is TGTGCCAGCAGCTTAGATTTCAGGGGGTCTAACACTGAAGCTTTCTTT. This gives the protein CASSLDFRGSNTEAFF. This chain uses TRBV7-2 with TRBJ1-1; TRBD1 agrees at 7 bases. After removal of 1 base from V and 2 bases from J, the junction contained 7 bases not matched to a gene. Looked up from germline, CDR1 is SGHTA and CDR2 is FQGNSA. The CDR3 runs 16 residues.

V gene TRBV5-4 combines with J gene TRBJ2-2; TRBD2 matches 9 bases. J gave up 8 bases and V 4 bases, and 12 bases lay outside the gene matches. There are 16 residues in the CDR3. Looked up from germline, CDR1 is SGHNT and CDR2 is YYREEE (reference sequence). The CDR3: CASSKNPGLAKGELFF. The CDR3 DNA reads as TGTGCCAGCAGCAAGAATCCGGGACTAGCAAAGGGGGAGCTGTTTTTT.

The chain links TRBV7-3 to TRBJ2-2, with 8 bases fitting TRBD1. Germline values: CDR1 SGHTA, CDR2 FQGTGA. This CDR3 has 15 amino acids. V lost 1 base to trimming and J lost 4 bases; unmatched junction nucleotides: 2. CDR3 sequence: CASSLRQGLTGELFF. CDR3 DNA: TGTGCCAGCAGCTTAAGACAGGGGCTCACCGGGGAGCTGTTTTTT.

The CDR3 loop is CASSLRGGSNEKLFF. For the CDR3, the DNA is TGTGCCAGCAGCCTCCGCGGGGGGTCTAATGAAAAACTGTTTTTT. The V call is TRBV13, the J call TRBJ1-4; D is perhaps TRBD1 (5 bases). Germline CDR1 reads PRHDT; CDR2 reads FYEKMQ (reference sequence). V was pared by 5 bases and J by 3 bases, with 13 bases between. The CDR3 is made up of 15 amino acids.

The chain uses TRBV6-5 and TRBJ1-5; D gene ambiguous. This CDR3 spans 13 amino acids. V lost 7 bases and J 4 bases, leaving 11 bases between the germline ends. The germline CDR1 and CDR2 sequences are MNHEY and SVGAGI. This CDR3 is CASTATANQPQHF. The CDR3 DNA reads as TGTGCCAGCACCGCCACAGCAAATCAGCCCCAGCATTTT.

This chain connects TRBV6-4 to TRBJ1-1, with D possibly TRBD1 on 6 matching bases. The germline V gene encodes CDR1 MRHNA and CDR2 SNTAGT. V was pared by 2 bases and J by 1 base, with 8 bases between. The CDR3 loop spans 14 amino acids. CDR3 region: CASSDTDRNTEAFF. The CDR3 DNA reads TGTGCCAGCAGTGACACGGACAGGAACACTGAAGCTTTCTTT.

This chain's CDR3 is CASSGGVSFREKLFF. In nucleotides, the CDR3 is TGTGCCAGCAGCGGGGGAGTGAGTTTTAGGGAAAAACTGTTTTTT. The chain has TRBV9 and TRBJ1-4, with unresolved D. This CDR3 has 15 residues. V gave up 3 bases and J gave up 8 bases, with 17 bases separating them. CDR1 and CDR2 from the germline V gene are SGDLS and YYNGEE.

The chain combines TRBV5-4 with TRBJ2-3, with no clear D. V was trimmed by 2 bases and J by 1 base, leaving 5 bases between them. Germline-derived CDR1 and CDR2 are SGHNT and YYREEE (reference sequence). This CDR3 contains 13 residues. The CDR3 loop reads CASSFRGTDTQYF. Here the CDR3 DNA reads TGTGCCAGCAGCTTCCGAGGCACAGATACGCAGTATTTT.

This clone was detected only once. This rearrangement joins TRBV28 to TRBJ1-6; maybe TRBD1 (6 bases). V lost 3 bases and J 7 bases, leaving 16 bases between the germline ends. This CDR3 contains 16 residues. The germline gives CDR1 MDHEN, CDR2 SYDVKM. The DNA of the CDR3 is TGTGCCAGCAGTTTTACGACAGGTATTTCGAATTCACCCCTCCACTTT. Translation gives CASSFTTGISNSPLHF.

This rearrangement joins TRBV14 to TRBJ1-1; TRBD1 aligns across 7 bases. This CDR3 contains 16 residues. CDR1 and CDR2 from the germline V gene are SGHDN and FVKESK. The V and J ends lost 0 bases and 2 bases, in that order; junction bases with no gene match: 6. CDR3 DNA: TGTGCCAGCAGCCAAGATAAGGGGGCAACAAACACTGAAGCTTTCTTT. Protein sequence: CASSQDKGATNTEAFF.